Sequencing of this T cell receptor beta chain was carried out in a study of cytomegalovirus exposure and HLA in healthy donors. Whole-study findings and limits: According to the study, 160 or so TCR beta chains were cytomegalovirus-associated.

J was trimmed by 5 bases and V by 1 base; bases with no gene match: 11. CDR1 LNHDA and CDR2 SQIVND come from the germline V gene (reference sequence). The CDR3 is 17 amino acids. PCR amplification relied on 60 Vbeta primers (plus 13 Jbeta primers). Method: immunoSEQ multiplex PCR; TCRdb's copy keeps in-frame clones and lacks some. The table has 150,000 to 200,000 clones, 65% to 85% seen once. As regards this clone: The antigen remains undetermined.

The receptor was derived from a man aged 18-30 years in good health and CMV-seronegative. The rearrangement links TRBV19 to TRBJ2-5, with 9 bases fitting TRBD1. Sequencing was carried out using PBMCs. In DNA, the CDR3 is TGTGCCAGTAGTATAGCCAGGAATACAGGGGGCCGGGAGACCCAGTACTTC. It translates to CASSIARNTGGRETQYF.